The 13 T cell receptor beta chains below were found in one sample sequenced in a study of shared clonotypes between healthy human individuals. Sequenced by immunoSEQ multiplex PCR; TCRdb stores in-frame clones only, minus some. The table records 2 million to 2.5 million clones, 90% to 96% of them present only once. The material sequenced was naive CD4+ T cells sorted from blood. Subset defined: CD45RA+ positively selected. The receptors shown here come from a man between 18 and 35 years old in good health.

This clone was seen only a few times. The rearrangement joins TRBV6-6 to TRBJ1-6; D is unresolved. Looked up from germline, CDR1 is MNHNY and CDR2 is SVGAGI (reference sequence). The V gene lost 11 bases and the J gene lost 8 bases, with 22 bases spanning the gap. The CDR3 covers 15 residues. This CDR3 is CAVGYVGVVDSPLHF. CDR3 in DNA: TGTGCCGTTGGATATGTTGGGGTTGTGGATTCACCCCTCCACTTT.

As to this clone: Different DNA sequences within this sample yield the same CDR3. This sequence joins TRBV28 and TRBJ2-5, with D possibly being TRBD2 (5 bases). The CDR3 is 13 amino acids. The germline V gene encodes CDR1 MDHEN and CDR2 SYDVKM. The V gene lost 5 bases and the J gene lost 1 base, with 8 bases spanning the gap. The CDR3 coding sequence is TGTGCCAGCAGTCCCGGACTCCAAGAGACCCAGTACTTC. Protein: CASSPGLQETQYF.

CDR3 amino acids: CAISGPGRGNPSLNTEAFF. DNA for the CDR3: TGTGCCATCAGTGGCCCGGGGAGAGGGAACCCTTCGCTGAACACTGAAGCTTTCTTT. The chain has TRBV10-3 and TRBJ1-1; D is ambiguous. Trimming removed 4 bases from V and 0 bases from J, with 24 bases in between. The CDR3 covers 19 residues. Germline-derived CDR1 and CDR2 are ENHRY and SYGVKD.

This clone came up once. V is TRBV28 and J is TRBJ1-4; D gene ambiguous. CDR1 is MDHEN and CDR2 is SYDVKM in the germline V gene. The CDR3 extends over 12 amino acids. V shed 4 bases and J shed 10 bases, with 10 bases lying between them. The CDR3 nucleotides are TGTGCCAGCAGTTGGGCTCACCTAAAACTGTTTTTT. It specifies CASSWAHLKLFF.

This clone was seen a handful of times. CDR3 residues: CAWSNPPGTSGYTF. DNA of the CDR3: TGTGCCTGGTCCAACCCACCGGGTACCAGTGGCTACACCTTC. This chain uses TRBV30 with TRBJ1-2; D is undetermined. The V end was cut by 5 bases, the J end by 7 bases, with 20 bases between. The CDR3 sequence is 14 residues long. Germline V gives CDR1 GTSNPN, CDR2 SVGIG (reference sequence).

The V gene is TRBV4-1, the J gene TRBJ2-7; TRBD1 or TRBD2 may be the D gene (5 bases each). The CDR3 length is 16 residues. Trimming took off 3 bases at V and 0 bases at J, with 15 bases between the two ends. CDR1 and CDR2 (germline): MGHRA, YSYEKL. The chain's CDR3 is CASSHLRDGSSYEQYF. The DNA for the CDR3 is TGCGCCAGCAGCCATCTCCGGGACGGCAGCTCCTACGAGCAGTACTTC.

V usage is TRBV10-1 and J usage is TRBJ1-3; D gene uncertain. CDR3 size: 15 residues. Per germline, CDR1 WNHNN and CDR2 SYGVQD (reference sequence). With 2 bases removed from V and 3 bases from J, the gap between germline ends came to 11 bases. DNA for the CDR3: TGCGCCAGCAGTGAGGGAAGTGTCATTGGAAACACCATATATTTT. As protein: CASSEGSVIGNTIYF.

The chain recombines TRBV5-1 with TRBJ2-3; the D call may be TRBD1 or TRBD2 (5 bases each). The germline V and J ends were trimmed by 1 base and 1 base, with 13 bases remaining between them. The CDR3 loop spans 16 amino acids. Germline V gives CDR1 SGHRS, CDR2 YFSETQ. The CDR3 is CASSLLAGWGTDTQYF. The CDR3 DNA reads TGCGCCAGCAGCTTGCTAGCAGGGTGGGGCACAGATACGCAGTATTTT.

The chain's CDR3 is CASSLVQGKYF. The CDR3 DNA is TGTGCCAGCAGCTTGGTACAGGGCAAGTACTTC. The chain has TRBV5-8 and TRBJ2-7; maybe TRBD1 (6 bases). The CDR3 covers 11 residues. From germline, CDR1 is SGHTS and CDR2 YDEGEE. The V end was cut by 0 bases, the J end by 11 bases, with 9 bases between.

This chain joins TRBV5-4 and TRBJ1-2; 7 bases line up with TRBD1. CDR3 length equals 17 residues. V trimming: 3 bases; J trimming: 4 bases; junction bases outside the gene matches: 15. CDR1 SGHNT and CDR2 YYREEE come from the germline V gene (reference sequence). CDR3 protein: CASSYYRGSQPTYGYTF. DNA of the CDR3: TGTGCCAGCAGCTACTACAGGGGCTCCCAACCAACCTATGGCTACACCTTC.

The chain is built from TRBV6-6 and TRBJ1-6; D not certain. The CDR3 is made up of 15 amino acids. CDR1 MNHNY and CDR2 SVGAGI come from the germline V gene (reference sequence). V lost 6 bases to trimming and J lost 4 bases, with 13 bases between them. The CDR3 reads CASRTSGSYNSPLHF. The CDR3 DNA reads as TGTGCCAGCAGGACCTCGGGCAGTTATAATTCACCCCTCCACTTT.

The rearrangement joins TRBV30 to TRBJ2-1, with 12 nucleotides matching TRBD2. The germline V gene encodes CDR1 GTSNPN and CDR2 SVGIG (reference sequence). This CDR3 has 16 amino acids. The J segment lost 1 base and the V segment lost 3 bases, leaving 4 bases of the junction unmatched. This CDR3 is CAWRETSGSSYNEQFF. Here the CDR3 DNA reads TGTGCCTGGAGGGAGACTAGCGGGAGTTCCTACAATGAGCAGTTCTTC. Based on the CDR3 plus reference TRBV30 and TRBJ2-1, the full variable domain is SQTIHQWPATLVQPVGSPLSLECTVEGTSNPNLYWYRQAAGRGLQLLFYSVGIGQISSEVPQNLSASRPQDRQFILSSKKLLLSDSGFYLCAWRETSGSSYNEQFFGPGTRLTVL.

About this clone itself: At the DNA level, this CDR3 is encoded by other sequences in the same sample as well. The chain employs TRBV7-8 and TRBJ1-1; D is uncertain. Germline V gene lookup returns CDR1 SGHVS and CDR2 FQNEAQ. The CDR3 totals 13 residues. V dropped 1 base and J dropped 0 bases, with 3 bases sitting between them. CDR3 sequence reads: CASSLVMNTEAFF. In DNA form, the CDR3 reads TGTGCCAGCAGCTTAGTCATGAACACTGAAGCTTTCTTT.